A selection of T cell receptor beta chains follows, all from one sample in a study of OX40 agonist ivuxolimab in advanced cancers. Some clones are missing from TCRdb's copy, which holds only in-frame ones; the method was immunoSEQ multiplex PCR. The sample has tens of thousands of clones, 85% to 90% seen once. The sequencing used CD4+ or CD8+ T cells sorted from blood, collected in a trial of the OX40 agonist ivuxolimab. These receptors all come from an adult with an advanced solid tumor such as melanoma, head and neck, liver or kidney cancer. The CDR3 runs from the conserved cysteine through the conserved F or W. A D gene is named only where the DNA matches it firmly. Size is stated for part of the rows, as once, few or many counts, or as a class when the clone is expanded.

clone size	D gene	J gene	V gene	CDR3 DNA	CDR3 protein
once	-	TRBJ2-7	TRBV11-2	TGTGCCAGCAGCTCAATGGACTCTCTTTACGAGCAGTACTTC	CASSSMDSLYEQYF
-	-	TRBJ2-2	TRBV19	TGTGCCAGTAGTATGCGGCAGATCACCGGGGAGCTGTTTTTT	CASSMRQITGELFF
-	TRBD2	TRBJ2-1	TRBV7-2	TGTGCCAGCAGCTTAGTTTTGTCGGGGGGTTACAATGAGCAGTTCTTC	CASSLVLSGGYNEQFF
-	-	TRBJ2-7	TRBV27	TGTGCCAGCAGTTTTGGGGGGGCCGCGGTGGAGCAGTACTTC	CASSFGGAAVEQYF
medium-sized	-	TRBJ2-7	TRBV7-9	TGTGCCAGCAGCTCACGACCTAGGCACCGGGACGGATCCTACGAGCAGTACTTC	CASSSRPRHRDGSYEQYF
-	-	TRBJ2-1	TRBV19	TGTGCCAGTAGTATGGGGGGAGATTACAATGAGCAGTTCTTC	CASSMGGDYNEQFF
-	-	TRBJ2-7	TRBV27	TGTGCCAGCAGTCTAAGAGGGGATGCCTACGAGCAGTACTTC	CASSLRGDAYEQYF
few	-	TRBJ2-2	TRBV6-5	TGTGCCAGCAGTGCGGTGGCAGACAACACCGGGGAGCTGTTTTTT	CASSAVADNTGELFF
-	TRBD1	TRBJ2-7	TRBV19	TGTGCCAGTAGTTTCCGGGACAGCTCCTACGAGCAGTACTTC	CASSFRDSSYEQYF
-	TRBD1	TRBJ2-5	TRBV5-1	TGCGCCAGCAGCTTAAAGCTCGGGACAGGGGATCTGAAGGAGACCCAGTACTTC	CASSLKLGTGDLKETQYF
-	-	TRBJ2-7	TRBV7-8	TGTGCCAGCAGCTTAGGTATCGAGGGCGAGCAGTACTTC	CASSLGIEGEQYF
-	TRBD2	TRBJ2-1	TRBV14	TGTGCCAGCAGCCAAGGACTAGCGGGGGGGATTGAGCAGTTCTTC	CASSQGLAGGIEQFF
-	-	TRBJ2-2	TRBV28	TGTGCCAACTCTATAGGAGGTACCGGGGAGCTGTTTTTT	CANSIGGTGELFF
-	-	TRBJ2-2	TRBV25-1	TGTGCCAGCAGTGGGGGGGCTGACACCGGGGAGCTGTTTTTT	CASSGGADTGELFF
once	-	TRBJ2-1	TRBV7-9	TGTGCCAGCAGCTTAGTGGTAGGGTGGAATGAGCAGTTCTTC	CASSLVVGWNEQFF
-	TRBD2	TRBJ2-1	TRBV4-1	TGCGCCAGCAGCGAAGGGACTAGCGTCCACAATGAGCAGTTCTTC	CASSEGTSVHNEQFF
-	TRBD1	TRBJ2-7	TRBV7-8	TGTGCCAGCAGCCGTGCCGGGACAGGGACCTACGAGCAGTACTTC	CASSRAGTGTYEQYF
once	TRBD1	TRBJ2-7	TRBV19	TGTGCCAGTAGTATAGTGGGACAGAGCTCCTACGAGCAGTACTTC	CASSIVGQSSYEQYF
-	-	TRBJ2-1	TRBV5-4	TGTGCCAGCTCGACGAGCTCCTACAATGAGCAGTTCTTC	CASSTSSYNEQFF
-	TRBD2	TRBJ2-3	TRBV6-6	TGTGCCAGCAAATCGACTAGCGGGGAGAAAGATACGCAGTATTTT	CASKSTSGEKDTQYF
-	-	TRBJ2-1	TRBV19	TGTGCCAGTAGTTCCGGGACTTCTTACGAGCAGTTCTTC	CASSSGTSYEQFF
-	TRBD1	TRBJ2-7	TRBV19	TGTGCCAGTAGTTGGACAGGGGGTGACTACGAGCAGTACTTC	CASSWTGGDYEQYF
-	TRBD1	TRBJ1-5	TRBV5-6	TGTGCCAGCAGCCCAGGACAGGGGATTGAGCCCCAGCATTTT	CASSPGQGIEPQHF
once	-	TRBJ2-1	TRBV9	TGTGCCAGCAGCGTAGATCAGAGCTCCTACAATGAGCAGTTCTTC	CASSVDQSSYNEQFF
-	TRBD2	TRBJ2-3	TRBV27	TGTGCCAGCAGTTTGGGGGGGGGCACAGATACGCAGTATTTT	CASSLGGGTDTQYF
-	TRBD1	TRBJ2-3	TRBV4-1	TGCGCCAGCAGCCAAGACGGCACAGGGGGCAAGTATTTT	CASSQDGTGGKYF
-	-	TRBJ2-3	TRBV14	TGTGCCAGCAGCCAAGAAACGTTCACAGATACGCAGTATTTT	CASSQETFTDTQYF
once	-	TRBJ2-7	TRBV5-1	TGCGCCAGCAGCTCCCAGTCCTACGAGCAGTACTTC	CASSSQSYEQYF
-	TRBD2	TRBJ2-5	TRBV6-6	TGTGCCAGCAGATTAGCGGGGGGGGCTGAGACCCAGTACTTC	CASRLAGGAETQYF
-	TRBD2	TRBJ2-1	TRBV29-1	TGCAGCGTGCTAGCGGGGGGACGGGAGTTCTTC	CSVLAGGREFF
once	TRBD1	TRBJ1-5	TRBV4-1	TGCGCCAGCAGCCAAGATTGGGACAGGGTTCAGCCCCAGCATTTT	CASSQDWDRVQPQHF
-	TRBD2	TRBJ2-1	TRBV27	TGTGCCAGCAGTAAGGCGGGGGGGTACAATGAGCAGTTCTTC	CASSKAGGYNEQFF
-	-	TRBJ2-1	TRBV7-2	TGTGCCAGCAGCTTAACTTTTTTCAGGGTCAAAGGATCCTACAATGAGCAGTTCTTC	CASSLTFFRVKGSYNEQFF
-	-	TRBJ2-7	TRBV5-1	TGCGCCAGCAGCTTTTATTTGGGGGCCTCTTATGAGCAGTACTTC	CASSFYLGASYEQYF
-	-	TRBJ1-2	TRBV7-9	TGTGCCAGCAGCCCCAGTACAGGGAGCCTTACTTATGGCTACACCTTC	CASSPSTGSLTYGYTF
-	-	TRBJ1-2	TRBV5-4	TGTGCCAGCAGCTCCCGGGGGGCGACTCTCATAGATGGCTACACCTTC	CASSSRGATLIDGYTF
-	-	TRBJ2-7	TRBV9	TGTGCCAGCAGCGTAGTTGGGAGCTCCTACGAGCAGTACTTC	CASSVVGSSYEQYF